Below, 17 T cell receptor beta chains from the same sample are listed, as sequenced in a study of CD8+CD57+ T cells in acquired aplastic anemia. TCR beta VDJ and CDR3 were profiled, and genomic DNA was the template. Using its own MiXCR run on the reads, TCRdb lists one record per CDR3 protein. The sample carries around 200,000 distinct CDR3 sequences, about half recorded once. Patients selected for sequencing had displayed CD8+CD57+ cell expansion by flow cytometry. Sequencing input: sorted CD4+, CD8+, or CD8+CD57+ T cells (not recorded which) from PBMCs. The receptor source for this set is a human donor with aplastic anemia.

This clonotype was seen many times. This chain links TRBV2 with TRBJ2-7, with no clear D. V lost 6 bases, J lost 3 bases, and 12 bases lay in between. CDR3 length equals 13 residues. Germline values: CDR1 SNHLY, CDR2 FYNNEI. The CDR3 DNA is TGTGCCAGCAGAGGGCCGGCCAGCTACGAGCAGTACTTC. This translates into CASRGPASYEQYF.

The rearrangement uses TRBV25-1 and TRBJ2-3, with D perhaps given as TRBD1 or TRBD2 (5 bases each). V dropped 6 bases and J dropped 7 bases, with 17 bases sitting between them. CDR1 and CDR2 (germline): MGHDK, SYGVNS. This CDR3 is 14 amino acids long. This chain's CDR3 is CASSRDGGTYTQYF. The CDR3 DNA follows: TGTGCCAGCAGCAGGGACGGAGGCACGTATACGCAGTATTTT.

The gene calls are TRBV20-1 and TRBJ2-7; possible D gene TRBD1, 6 bases. V lost 5 bases, J lost 3 bases, and 11 bases lay in between. Per the germline V gene, CDR1 is DFQATT and CDR2 is SNEGSKA (reference sequence). The CDR3 consists of 12 residues. CDR3 protein: CSARPDSYEQYF. The CDR3, as DNA: TGCAGTGCTCGACCGGACAGCTACGAGCAGTACTTC.

Ten or more counts support this clonotype. This sequence joins TRBV5-1 and TRBJ1-6; 7 positions agree with TRBD1. CDR3 size: 15 residues. Per the germline V gene, CDR1 is SGHRS and CDR2 is YFSETQ. After removal of 0 bases from V and 5 bases from J, the junction contained 2 bases not matched to a gene. CDR3 in DNA: TGCGCCAGCAGCTTGGCAGGGGGGGATAATTCACCCCTCCACTTT. Translating gives CASSLAGGDNSPLHF.

CDR3 sequence (DNA): TGCAGTGCTAGAGTGGGACTAGCGGGCACAGATACGCAGTATTTT. Its translation is CSARVGLAGTDTQYF. The gene calls are TRBV20-1 and TRBJ2-3, with TRBD2 matching over 11 bases. Germline CDR1 is DFQATT and CDR2 is SNEGSKA (reference sequence). The CDR3 is 15 residues long. Trimming removed 1 base from V and 1 base from J; junction bases left unmatched: 1.

V usage is TRBV15 and J usage is TRBJ1-2; TRBD1 matches 10 bases. The germline gives CDR1 LNHNV, CDR2 YYDKDF (reference sequence). The CDR3 has 14 amino acids. The J segment lost 12 bases and the V segment lost 1 base, leaving 8 bases of the junction unmatched. The CDR3 loop reads CATSRGQGADGNTF. CDR3 DNA: TGTGCCACCAGCAGAGGACAGGGGGCGGATGGAAACACCTTC.

This clonotype was found many times. V is TRBV14 and J is TRBJ2-7, with D perhaps TRBD1 or TRBD2 (5 bases each). The V gene lost 2 bases and the J gene lost 1 base, with 12 bases spanning the gap. CDR1 is SGHDN and CDR2 is FVKESK in the germline V gene. The CDR3 consists of 15 residues. The CDR3 DNA follows: TGTGCCAGCAGCCAACACTGGGACGGTTCCTACGAGCAGTACTTC. This encodes CASSQHWDGSYEQYF.

Comment on this clonotype: A much larger clone differs from this one at a single base, so this may be a read error. This chain joins TRBV2 and TRBJ1-1; 7 bases agree with TRBD1. Germline-derived CDR1 and CDR2 are SNHLY and FYNNEI. The CDR3 runs to 15 residues. Written as DNA, the CDR3 is TGTGCCAGCTTTGCGCAGGGGGTTGAGAACGCTGAAGCTTTCTTT. It codes for CASFAQGVENAEAFF. Looking up the rest from reference TRBV2 and TRBJ1-1 gives the full variable domain: EPEVTQTPSHQVTQMGQEVILRCVPISNHLYFYWYRQILGQKVEFLVSFYNNEISEKSEIFDDQFSVERPDGSNFTLKIRSTKLEDSAMYFCASFAQGVENAEAFFGQGTRLTVV.

V and J are TRBV20-1 and TRBJ2-7; D possibly uses TRBD1 or TRBD2 (5 bases each). Germline CDR1 is DFQATT and CDR2 is SNEGSKA (reference sequence). The CDR3 has 12 amino acids. V dropped 3 bases and J dropped 3 bases, with 9 bases sitting between them. The CDR3 reads CSARGPNYEQYF. CDR3 DNA sequence: TGCAGTGCTAGGGGACCGAACTACGAGCAGTACTTC.

In regard to this clonotype: With a much larger clone just one base away, this may be a read error. No conserved phenylalanine or tryptophan ends this CDR3, so it is likely a read error. The rearrangement uses TRBV19 and TRBJ2-7; TRBD1 matches 8 bases. The V and J ends lost 9 bases and 2 bases, in that order; junction bases with no gene match: 15. From germline, CDR1 is LNHDA and CDR2 SQIVND (reference sequence). The CDR3 has 16 residues. Here the CDR3 DNA reads TGTGCCAGCAGTTACTCGTCGCAGGGGGCGGCCTACGAGCAGTACTTA. The encoded protein is CASSYSSQGAAYEQYL.

This rearrangement joins TRBV9 to TRBJ1-3, with D tentatively TRBD1 (5 bases). V shed 1 base and J shed 7 bases, with 6 bases lying between them. Germline CDR1 SGDLS, CDR2 YYNGEE. CDR3 length equals 12 residues. CDR3 in amino acids: CASSVRDNTIYF. CDR3 nucleotide sequence: TGTGCCAGCAGCGTACGGGACAACACCATATATTTT.

The rearrangement links TRBV19 to TRBJ1-1; 7 nucleotides line up with TRBD1. The CDR3 loop spans 13 amino acids. Looked up from germline, CDR1 is LNHDA and CDR2 is SQIVND (reference sequence). V was clipped by 6 bases and J by 5 bases; unmatched bases: 6. This CDR3 is CASSIQGRTEAFF. In DNA form, the CDR3 reads TGTGCCAGTAGCATACAGGGGAGGACTGAAGCTTTCTTT.

This clonotype has ten or more counts. This chain uses TRBV2 with TRBJ2-5; TRBD2 matches 7 bases. The ends lost 6 bases at V and 4 bases at J; junction bases unmatched: 11. This CDR3 comprises 15 residues. Germline values: CDR1 SNHLY, CDR2 FYNNEI. The CDR3 region has the DNA TGTGCCAGCAGGAGCCAGGGAGGGGTCAGAGAGACCCAGTACTTC. This sequence encodes CASRSQGGVRETQYF.

At least ten counts were recorded for this clonotype. This chain connects TRBV9 to TRBJ1-5, with D unclear. CDR1 is SGDLS and CDR2 is YYNGEE in the germline V gene. The CDR3 contains 15 residues. Between the trimmed V and J ends, which lost 0 bases and 0 bases, there was a span of 7 bases. CDR3 in DNA: TGTGCCAGCAGCGTAGAAGGGTTTAGCAATCAGCCCCAGCATTTT. As protein: CASSVEGFSNQPQHF. The entire variable domain, with the rest obtained from reference TRBV9 and TRBJ1-5, is as follows: DSGVTQTPKHLITATGQRVTLRCSPRSGDLSVYWYQQSLDQGLQFLIQYYNGEERAKGNILERFSAQQFPDLHSELNLSSLELGDSALYFCASSVEGFSNQPQHFGDGTRLSIL.

This clonotype appeared many times. This sequence joins TRBV19 and TRBJ2-7, with TRBD1 matching 10 bases. V shed 3 bases and J 3 bases; nucleotides not matched to a gene: 5. Germline CDR1 LNHDA, CDR2 SQIVND (reference sequence). The CDR3 covers 15 residues. The CDR3 DNA sequence: TGTGCCAGTAGTATGCCGGGACAGGGGATCTACGAGCAGTACTTC. Encoded protein: CASSMPGQGIYEQYF.

The chain combines TRBV2 with TRBJ2-3; 8 bases are a match to TRBD1. CDR1 is SNHLY and CDR2 is FYNNEI in the germline V gene. V was clipped by 6 bases and J by 2 bases; unmatched bases: 7. The CDR3 sequence is 15 residues long. The CDR3 sequence is CASSNRQGITDTQYF. CDR3 sequence (DNA): TGTGCCAGCAGCAACCGACAGGGGATCACAGATACGCAGTATTTT.

This clonotype turned up a few times. This rearrangement joins TRBV7-7 to TRBJ2-7; 7 bases align to TRBD1. V shed 5 bases and J 3 bases; nucleotides not matched to a gene: 7. This CDR3 comprises 14 residues. The germline gives CDR1 SSHAT, CDR2 FNYEAQ (reference sequence). The CDR3 sequence is CASSKGQRVYEQYF. Here the CDR3 DNA reads TGTGCCAGCAGCAAGGGACAGCGAGTCTACGAGCAGTACTTC.